The 3 T cell receptor beta chains below were found in one sample sequenced in a study of long-term antiretroviral therapy in people with HIV. An immunoSEQ assay, version v3.0, was performed at survey level. Assay used: immunoSEQ multiplex PCR; TCRdb lists only in-frame clones, some missing. The sample carries some 30,000 clones, around 90% recorded once. The material was unsorted PBMCs, obtained 5.2 years after starting antiretroviral therapy. Receptors were obtained from a middle-aged woman with HIV.

The chain links TRBV7-9 to TRBJ2-3; D is perhaps TRBD2 (6 bases). V dropped 0 bases and J dropped 6 bases, with 10 bases sitting between them. Germline assignment: CDR1 SEHNR and CDR2 FQNEAQ (reference sequence). The CDR3 sequence is 14 residues long. The CDR3 DNA sequence: TGTGCCAGCAGCTTAGCGGGAGGTCTTGATACGCAGTATTTT. Amino acid sequence: CASSLAGGLDTQYF. Full variable domain (rest looked up from reference TRBV7-9 and TRBJ2-3): DTGVSQNPRHKITKRGQNVTFRCDPISEHNRLYWYRQTLGQGPEFLTYFQNEAQLEKSRLLSDRFSAERPKGSFSTLEIQRTEQGDSAMYLCASSLAGGLDTQYFGPGTRLTVL.

The chain carries TRBV5-4 and TRBJ2-2; D is unresolved. V lost 1 base to trimming and J lost 6 bases, with 1 base between them. Germline assignment: CDR1 SGHNT and CDR2 YYREEE (reference sequence). This CDR3 has 11 residues. CDR3 loop: CASSLPGELFF. In DNA form, the CDR3 reads TGTGCCAGCAGCTTGCCCGGGGAGCTGTTTTTT.

The chain has TRBV2 and TRBJ1-6, with D tentatively TRBD1 (5 bases). V gave up 3 bases and J gave up 6 bases, with 12 bases separating them. Germline CDR1 reads SNHLY; CDR2 reads FYNNEI. CDR3 length: 15 amino acids. The CDR3 sequence: CASSERGTANSPLHF. CDR3 sequence (DNA): TGTGCCAGCAGTGAGCGTGGGACTGCTAATTCACCCCTCCACTTT.